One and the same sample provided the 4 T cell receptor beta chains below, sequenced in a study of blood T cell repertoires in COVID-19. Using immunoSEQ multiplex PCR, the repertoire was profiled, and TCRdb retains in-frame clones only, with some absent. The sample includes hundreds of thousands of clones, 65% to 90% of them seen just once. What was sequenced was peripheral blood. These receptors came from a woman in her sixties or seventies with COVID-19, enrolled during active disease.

In nucleotides, the CDR3 is TGTGCCAGCAGCCAGCGGGGGGGCTCCTACAATGAGCAGTTCTTC. Its translation: CASSQRGGSYNEQFF. The rearrangement joins TRBV5-6 to TRBJ2-1; 10 bases match TRBD2. The germline V gene has CDR1 SGHDT and CDR2 YYEEEE. The CDR3 extends over 15 amino acids. V was clipped by 4 bases and J by 0 bases; unmatched bases: 1.

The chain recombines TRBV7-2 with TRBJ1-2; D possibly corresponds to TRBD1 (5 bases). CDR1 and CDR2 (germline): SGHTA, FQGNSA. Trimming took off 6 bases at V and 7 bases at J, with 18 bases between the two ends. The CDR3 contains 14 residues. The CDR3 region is CASRDPGRESGYTF. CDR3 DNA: TGTGCCAGCAGGGACCCGGGCAGGGAAAGTGGCTACACCTTC.

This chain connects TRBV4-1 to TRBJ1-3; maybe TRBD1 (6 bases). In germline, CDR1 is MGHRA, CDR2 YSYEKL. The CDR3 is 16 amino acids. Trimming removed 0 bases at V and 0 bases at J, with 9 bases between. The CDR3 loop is CASSQDGDTSGNTIYF. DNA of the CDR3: TGCGCCAGCAGCCAAGATGGGGACACCTCTGGAAACACCATATATTTT.

This chain's CDR3 is CATVGQGVPQYF. The DNA of the CDR3 is TGTGCCACTGTCGGACAGGGGGTTCCACAGTACTTC. The chain links TRBV2 to TRBJ2-7; 10 bases fit TRBD1. In germline, CDR1 is SNHLY, CDR2 FYNNEI. Trimming cost V 10 bases and J 10 bases; bases outside gene matches: 10. This CDR3 is built from 12 residues.